The 30 T cell receptor beta chains below come from one sample, sequenced in a study of control samples from healthy donors and cancer patients. The repertoire was sequenced with immunoSEQ multiplex PCR; TCRdb's copy has only in-frame clones and lacks some. The sample yields some 150,000 clones, 75% to 95% seen once. Sequencing input: blood. These receptors were collected from a man aged 25-45 years in good health.

This sequence joins TRBV27 and TRBJ2-3; 7 nucleotides line up with TRBD2. CDR3 length: 15 residues. With 7 bases clipped from V and 0 bases from J, the junction kept 7 bases outside the gene matches. The V gene's germline CDR1 is MNHEY and CDR2 SMNVEV (reference sequence). For the CDR3, the DNA is TGTGCCAGCATGCGGCGGGAGACAAGCACAGATACGCAGTATTTT. Translated: CASMRRETSTDTQYF.

The chain couples TRBV27 to TRBJ1-1; 7 bases line up with TRBD1. With V trimmed by 5 bases and J by 6 bases, 12 bases remained unmatched. The CDR3 totals 15 residues. Germline V gives CDR1 MNHEY, CDR2 SMNVEV (reference sequence). The CDR3 DNA follows: TGTGCCAGCAGTCACCACCCGGGACAGAATCCTGAAGCTTTCTTT. Residues: CASSHHPGQNPEAFF.

This chain links TRBV24-1 with TRBJ2-3; 9 nucleotides line up with TRBD2. This CDR3 spans 15 amino acids. V shed 6 bases, J shed 4 bases, and the junction held 7 bases outside the gene matches. Germline assignment: CDR1 KGHDR and CDR2 SFDVKD. The CDR3 bases are TGTGCCACCAGTATCTCGGGGACTAGCCCAGATACGCAGTATTTT. Protein product: CATSISGTSPDTQYF.

The chain joins TRBV7-8 to TRBJ2-2; TRBD1 matches 7 bases. CDR1 is SGHVS, CDR2 FQNEAQ, per germline. J lost 3 bases, V lost 2 bases, and 3 bases had no gene match. The CDR3 spans 15 residues. The chain's CDR3 is CASSLRGQYTGELFF. CDR3 nucleotides: TGTGCCAGCAGCTTAAGGGGGCAATACACCGGGGAGCTGTTTTTT. Complete variable domain (other parts from reference TRBV7-8 and TRBJ2-2): GAGVSQSPRYKVAKRGQDVALRCDPISGHVSLFWYQQALGQGPEFLTYFQNEAQLDKSGLPSDRFFAERPEGSVSTLKIQRTQQEDSAVYLCASSLRGQYTGELFFGEGSRLTVL.

This sequence joins TRBV6-2 or TRBV6-3 and TRBJ2-5; D perhaps matches TRBD1 (6 bases). The CDR3 spans 14 residues. The V end lost 5 bases, the J end lost 1 base, and 11 bases lay between the germline ends. Germline-derived CDR1 and CDR2 are MNHEY and SVGEGT. The CDR3 nucleotides read TGTGCCAGCAGTGCGGACAGACTCCAAGAGACCCAGTACTTC. It translates to CASSADRLQETQYF.

The chain is built from TRBV2 and TRBJ2-1, with D perhaps matching TRBD2 (6 bases). The CDR3 totals 15 residues. Germline lookup yields CDR1 SNHLY and CDR2 FYNNEI. Trimming cost V 3 bases and J 4 bases, with 13 bases left between them. CDR3 in amino acids: CASSERRGEYNEQFF. The CDR3, as DNA: TGTGCCAGCAGTGAGCGTCGCGGGGAATACAATGAGCAGTTCTTC.

The table lists this clone with a few counts. V and J are TRBV19 and TRBJ1-2; weak D call: TRBD1 (5 bases). This CDR3 has 12 amino acids. The V end lost 4 bases, the J end lost 4 bases, and 7 bases lay between the germline ends. From germline, CDR1 is LNHDA and CDR2 SQIVND (reference sequence). This CDR3 reads CASSRGFYGYTF. DNA for the CDR3: TGTGCCAGTAGTAGGGGGTTCTATGGCTACACCTTC.

V is TRBV10-3 and J is TRBJ2-5; D remains ambiguous. CDR3 length: 13 amino acids. The V and J ends lost 3 bases and 2 bases respectively, with 7 bases between them. Per germline, CDR1 ENHRY and CDR2 SYGVKD. Here the CDR3 DNA reads TGTGCCATCAGTGATACGAGGCAAGAGACCCAGTACTTC. It yields the protein CAISDTRQETQYF.

The chain has TRBV28 and TRBJ1-2; 8 nucleotides match TRBD1. This CDR3 is built from 13 residues. V shed 5 bases and J 6 bases; nucleotides not matched to a gene: 5. From germline, CDR1 is MDHEN and CDR2 SYDVKM. The CDR3 nucleotides read TGTGCCAGCAGTAGGACAGGGCGCGATGGCTACACCTTC. Protein sequence: CASSRTGRDGYTF.

The chain uses TRBV5-4 and TRBJ1-2, with D perhaps matching TRBD1 (5 bases). Germline V gene lookup returns CDR1 SGHNT and CDR2 YYREEE (reference sequence). The V and J ends lost 4 bases and 8 bases respectively, with 15 bases between them. This CDR3 is 13 amino acids long. The CDR3 sequence: CASSGTGRGGYTF. Written as DNA, the CDR3 is TGTGCCAGCAGCGGGACCGGCCGGGGGGGCTACACCTTC.

The V and J genes are TRBV6-5 and TRBJ1-1; the D is unclear. V lost 2 bases to trimming and J lost 1 base, with 14 bases between them. Per the germline V gene, CDR1 is MNHEY and CDR2 is SVGAGI. The CDR3 length is 16 residues. In nucleotides, the CDR3 is TGTGCCAGCAGTTACAGGGTGGCCCTAGGGAACACTGAAGCTTTCTTT. Its translation is CASSYRVALGNTEAFF.

The V and J genes are TRBV4-1 and TRBJ2-7; 10 bases are shared with TRBD1. Germline CDR1 is MGHRA and CDR2 is YSYEKL. V dropped 1 base and J dropped 3; count of bases not matched to a gene: 3. This CDR3 spans 15 amino acids. The CDR3 protein is CASSQGGQGGYEQYF. The CDR3 DNA follows: TGCGCCAGCAGCCAAGGCGGACAGGGGGGCTACGAGCAGTACTTC.

The chain couples TRBV30 to TRBJ1-1, with a tentative D call TRBD1 (6 bases). This CDR3 contains 13 residues. Trimming cost V 4 bases and J 2 bases, with 11 bases left between them. The germline V gene has CDR1 GTSNPN and CDR2 SVGIG (reference sequence). CDR3 sequence: CAWTRGGNTEAFF. The CDR3 coding sequence is TGTGCCTGGACGAGGGGGGGTAACACTGAAGCTTTCTTT.

J is TRBJ1-2 and V is TRBV29-1; TRBD1 matches 7 bases. V lost 2 bases and J lost 7; bases outside the gene matches: 4. Germline lookup yields CDR1 SQVTM and CDR2 ANQGSEA. The CDR3 consists of 12 residues. CDR3 protein: CSVERQGGGYTF. DNA for the CDR3: TGCAGCGTTGAACGTCAGGGGGGTGGCTACACCTTC.

The chain links TRBV9 to TRBJ2-2; 7 nucleotides align to TRBD1. V gave up 0 bases and J gave up 2 bases; unmatched junction bases: 1. Germline-derived CDR1 and CDR2 are SGDLS and YYNGEE. The CDR3 is 15 residues long. CDR3 protein: CASSVGDSNTGELFF. In DNA form, the CDR3 reads TGTGCCAGCAGCGTAGGGGACAGCAACACCGGGGAGCTGTTTTTT.

The chain has TRBV7-9 and TRBJ1-5; D gene ambiguous. CDR1 is SEHNR and CDR2 is FQNEAQ in the germline V gene (reference sequence). The CDR3 extends over 12 amino acids. The germline V and J ends were trimmed by 4 bases and 7 bases, with 8 bases remaining between them. The CDR3: CASSYDSQPQHF. The CDR3 DNA follows: TGTGCCAGCAGCTACGATAGCCAGCCCCAGCATTTT.

This clone has just one count. The rearrangement links TRBV6-5 to TRBJ2-3, with unresolved D. The germline V and J ends were trimmed by 6 bases and 1 base, with 5 bases remaining between them. Germline CDR1 MNHEY, CDR2 SVGAGI. The CDR3 extends over 12 amino acids. The DNA of the CDR3 is TGTGCCAGCAGACTCGGCACAGATACGCAGTATTTT. Its protein is CASRLGTDTQYF.

The chain is built from TRBV6-2 or TRBV6-3 and TRBJ1-5, with D maybe TRBD1 (5 bases). This CDR3 is built from 15 residues. Trimming stripped 2 bases from V and 2 bases from J, with 10 bases between. In germline, CDR1 is MNHEY, CDR2 SVGEGT. The CDR3 region is CASSYGGMGNQPQHF. CDR3 nucleotides: TGTGCCAGCAGTTACGGGGGGATGGGCAATCAGCCCCAGCATTTT.

V usage is TRBV28 and J usage is TRBJ2-7; D tentatively fits TRBD1 or TRBD2 (5 bases each). The V end was cut by 0 bases, the J end by 1 base, with 13 bases between. The CDR3 loop spans 16 amino acids. Germline CDR1 reads MDHEN; CDR2 reads SYDVKM. CDR3 DNA sequence: TGTGCCAGCAGTTTATGGGGGCGGAGGACGTCCTACGAGCAGTACTTC. Translation gives CASSLWGRRTSYEQYF.

The rearrangement links TRBV7-9 to TRBJ2-5, with D possibly matching TRBD2 (5 bases). Germline V gene data show CDR1 as SEHNR and CDR2 as FQNEAQ (reference sequence). V was pared by 0 bases and J by 5 bases, with 13 bases between. The CDR3 sequence is 15 residues long. The CDR3 loop reads CASSLAGRGVETQYF. DNA for the CDR3: TGTGCCAGCAGCTTAGCGGGTCGGGGTGTGGAGACCCAGTACTTC.

DNA of the CDR3: TGTGCCAGCAGTTTCCCCAGCGGGGGGGCCGCAGAGACCCAGTACTTC. This encodes CASSFPSGGAAETQYF. The chain employs TRBV28 and TRBJ2-5; 10 positions match TRBD2. The CDR3 has 16 residues. Germline CDR1 and CDR2: MDHEN and SYDVKM. The trim removed 3 bases at V and 4 bases at J, leaving 8 bases unmatched.

The DNA of the CDR3 is TGCGCCAGCAGCCAAGGACAGGGGGCGGACGAGCAGTACTTC. Protein sequence: CASSQGQGADEQYF. This rearrangement joins TRBV4-1 to TRBJ2-7, with 10 bases fitting TRBD1. With V trimmed by 1 base and J by 5 bases, 2 bases remained unmatched. The germline V gene has CDR1 MGHRA and CDR2 YSYEKL. CDR3 size: 14 residues.

The chain joins TRBV11-1 to TRBJ1-1; possible D gene TRBD1, 6 bases. Germline V lookup: CDR1 SGHAT, CDR2 FQDESV (reference sequence). The CDR3 extends over 14 amino acids. Between the trimmed V and J ends, which lost 5 bases and 5 bases, there was a span of 15 bases. This chain's CDR3 is CASSRATGNTEAFF. The CDR3 coding sequence is TGTGCCAGCAGCCGAGCTACAGGGAATACTGAAGCTTTCTTT.

This clone was detected once. The chain uses TRBV7-8 and TRBJ2-7; 9 bases line up with TRBD2. The CDR3 consists of 15 residues. In germline, CDR1 is SGHVS, CDR2 FQNEAQ. J gave up 1 base and V 5 bases, and 6 bases lay outside the gene matches. CDR3 loop: CASSASGGLSYEQYF. In DNA, the CDR3 is TGTGCCAGCAGCGCAAGCGGGGGGCTTTCCTACGAGCAGTACTTC. The variable domain in full, with the rest retrieved from reference TRBV7-8 and TRBJ2-7, is GAGVSQSPRYKVAKRGQDVALRCDPISGHVSLFWYQQALGQGPEFLTYFQNEAQLDKSGLPSDRFFAERPEGSVSTLKIQRTQQEDSAVYLCASSASGGLSYEQYFGPGTRLTVT.

The CDR3 DNA follows: TGTGCCACCAGGGGGACAGGGGTATACACTGAAGCTTTCTTT. This gives the protein CATRGTGVYTEAFF. V usage is TRBV15 and J usage is TRBJ1-1; TRBD1 matches at 10 bases. The germline V gene encodes CDR1 LNHNV and CDR2 YYDKDF (reference sequence). With 6 bases clipped from V and 3 bases from J, the junction kept 4 bases outside the gene matches. This CDR3 spans 14 amino acids.

The CDR3: CASSEAPWTGKGDEQFF. CDR3 bases: TGTGCCAGCAGTGAAGCGCCTTGGACAGGGAAGGGGGATGAGCAGTTCTTC. The chain has TRBV2 and TRBJ2-1; 8 nucleotides align to TRBD1. J was trimmed by 8 bases and V by 0 bases; bases with no gene match: 12. CDR1 and CDR2 from the germline V gene are SNHLY and FYNNEI. The CDR3 loop spans 17 amino acids.

The V gene is TRBV2, the J gene TRBJ2-1; D is unresolved. The germline CDR1 and CDR2 sequences are SNHLY and FYNNEI. V lost 4 bases to trimming and J lost 4 bases, with 5 bases between them. The CDR3 runs 12 residues. The CDR3 DNA reads TGTGCCAGCAGTGGCCCATACAATGAGCAGTTCTTC. Translated: CASSGPYNEQFF.

The chain has TRBV7-6 and TRBJ1-2, with D perhaps matching TRBD1 (6 bases). The CDR3 extends over 13 amino acids. CDR1 and CDR2 from the germline V gene are SGHVS and FNYEAQ. V gave up 3 bases and J gave up 6 bases, with 11 bases separating them. CDR3 amino acids: CASSFTGFDGYTF. CDR3 coding DNA: TGTGCCAGCAGCTTTACAGGGTTCGATGGCTACACCTTC. Looking up the rest from reference TRBV7-6 and TRBJ1-2 gives the full variable domain: GAGVSQSPRYKVTKRGQDVALRCDPISGHVSLYWYRQALGQGPEFLTYFNYEAQQDKSGLPNDRFSAERPEGSISTLTIQRTEQRDSAMYRCASSFTGFDGYTFGSGTRLTVV.

For the CDR3, the DNA is TGCAGCGTTGAAACCGGGGGAACTGAAGCTTTCTTT. It codes for CSVETGGTEAFF. This chain connects TRBV29-1 to TRBJ1-1, with D possibly TRBD1 on 5 matching bases. This CDR3 is built from 12 residues. CDR1 SQVTM and CDR2 ANQGSEA come from the germline V gene. Trimming took 2 bases from V and 5 from J, leaving 9 bases between them. Supplemented by reference TRBV29-1 and TRBJ1-1, the full variable domain reads SAVISQKPSRDICQRGTSLTIQCQVDSQVTMMFWYRQQPGQSLTLIATANQGSEATYESGFVIDKFPISRPNLTFSTLTVSNMSPEDSSIYLCSVETGGTEAFFGQGTRLTVV.

The genes are TRBV19 and TRBJ2-3; weak D call: TRBD2 (6 bases). The CDR3 runs 16 residues. CDR1 LNHDA and CDR2 SQIVND come from the germline V gene (reference sequence). V lost 5 bases, J lost 0 bases, and 15 bases lay in between. Here the CDR3 reads CASSLNSGSSTDTQYF. As DNA, the CDR3 is TGTGCCAGTAGTCTAAATAGCGGATCTAGCACAGATACGCAGTATTTT. Based on the CDR3 plus reference TRBV19 and TRBJ2-3, the full variable domain is DGGITQSPKYLFRKEGQNVTLSCEQNLNHDAMYWYRQDPGQGLRLIYYSQIVNDFQKGDIAEGYSVSREKKESFPLTVTSAQKNPTAFYLCASSLNSGSSTDTQYFGPGTRLTVL.